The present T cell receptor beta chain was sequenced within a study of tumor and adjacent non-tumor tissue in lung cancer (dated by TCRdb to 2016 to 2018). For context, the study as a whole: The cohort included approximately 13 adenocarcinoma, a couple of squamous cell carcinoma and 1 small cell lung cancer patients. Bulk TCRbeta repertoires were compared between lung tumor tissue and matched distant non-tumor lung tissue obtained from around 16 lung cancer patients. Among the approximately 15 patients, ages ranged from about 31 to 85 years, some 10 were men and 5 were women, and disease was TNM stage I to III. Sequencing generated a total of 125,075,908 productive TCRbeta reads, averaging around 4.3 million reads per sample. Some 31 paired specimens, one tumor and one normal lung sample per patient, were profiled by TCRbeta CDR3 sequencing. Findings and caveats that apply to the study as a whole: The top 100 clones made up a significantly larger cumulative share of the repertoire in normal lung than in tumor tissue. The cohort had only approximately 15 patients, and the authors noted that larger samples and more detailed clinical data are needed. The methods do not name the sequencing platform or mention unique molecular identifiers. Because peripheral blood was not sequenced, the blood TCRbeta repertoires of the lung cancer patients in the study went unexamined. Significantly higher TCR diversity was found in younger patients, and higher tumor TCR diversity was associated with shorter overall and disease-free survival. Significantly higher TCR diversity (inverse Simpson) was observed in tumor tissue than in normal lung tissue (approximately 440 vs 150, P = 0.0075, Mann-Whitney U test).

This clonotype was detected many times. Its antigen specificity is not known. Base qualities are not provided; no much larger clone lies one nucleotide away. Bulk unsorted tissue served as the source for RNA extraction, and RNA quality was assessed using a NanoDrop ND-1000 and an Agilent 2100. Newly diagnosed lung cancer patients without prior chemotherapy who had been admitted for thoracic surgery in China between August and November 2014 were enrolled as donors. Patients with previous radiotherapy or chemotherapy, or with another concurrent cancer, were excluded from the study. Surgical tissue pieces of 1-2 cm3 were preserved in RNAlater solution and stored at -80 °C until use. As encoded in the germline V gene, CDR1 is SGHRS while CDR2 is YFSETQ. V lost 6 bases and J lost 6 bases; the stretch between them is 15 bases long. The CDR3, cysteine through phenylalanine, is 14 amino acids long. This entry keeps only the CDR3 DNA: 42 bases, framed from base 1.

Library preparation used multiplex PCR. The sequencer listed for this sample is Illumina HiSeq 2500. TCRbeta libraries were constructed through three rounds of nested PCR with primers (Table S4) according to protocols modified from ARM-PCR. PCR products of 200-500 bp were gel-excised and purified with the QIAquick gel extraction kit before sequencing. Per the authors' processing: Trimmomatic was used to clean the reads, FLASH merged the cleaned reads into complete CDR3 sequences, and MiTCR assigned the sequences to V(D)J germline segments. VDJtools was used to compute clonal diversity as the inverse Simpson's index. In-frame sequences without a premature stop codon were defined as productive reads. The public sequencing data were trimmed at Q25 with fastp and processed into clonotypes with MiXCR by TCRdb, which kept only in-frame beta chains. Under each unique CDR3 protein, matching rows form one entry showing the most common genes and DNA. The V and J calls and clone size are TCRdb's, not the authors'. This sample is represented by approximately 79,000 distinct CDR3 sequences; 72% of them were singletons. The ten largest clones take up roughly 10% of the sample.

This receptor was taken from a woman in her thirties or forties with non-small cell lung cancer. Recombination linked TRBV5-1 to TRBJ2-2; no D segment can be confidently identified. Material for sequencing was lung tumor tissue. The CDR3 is CASTDSAAAGELFF. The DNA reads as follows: TGCGCCAGCACCGACTCCGCGGCGGCCGGGGAGCTGTTTTTT.